Each of the 32 T cell receptor beta chains below was sequenced from the same sample in a study of blood T cell repertoires in COVID-19. Profiling relied on immunoSEQ multiplex PCR, and the TCRdb table lists in-frame clones only, not all of them. The sample has about 110,000 clones; 87% are singletons. Material for sequencing was peripheral blood. The receptors were gathered from a human donor in a cohort sampled during active COVID-19.

This chain uses TRBV25-1 with TRBJ2-7, with D possibly matching TRBD2 (6 bases). The CDR3 length is 15 residues. V was pared by 9 bases and J by 2 bases, with 20 bases between. The V gene's germline CDR1 is MGHDK and CDR2 SYGVNS. CDR3 loop: CARNRGTLIAYEQYF. CDR3 nucleotide sequence: TGTGCCAGAAACCGCGGGACTTTGATAGCCTACGAGCAGTACTTC.

This chain joins TRBV7-2 and TRBJ1-3, with TRBD1 identical over 7 bases. This CDR3 region has 14 residues. The germline gives CDR1 SGHTA, CDR2 FQGNSA. J gave up 4 bases and V 5 bases, and 5 bases lay outside the gene matches. DNA of the CDR3: TGTGCCAGCAGCAATACAGGGGCGGGAAACACCATATATTTT. Its translation: CASSNTGAGNTIYF. The variable domain in full, completed from reference TRBV7-2 and TRBJ1-3, reads GAGVSQSPSNKVTEKGKDVELRCDPISGHTALYWYRQSLGQGLEFLIYFQGNSAPDKSGLPSDRFSAERTGGSVSTLTIQRTQQEDSAVYLCASSNTGAGNTIYFGEGSWLTVV.

The rearrangement joins TRBV18 to TRBJ1-5; a weak D match, TRBD1 (5 bases). This CDR3 contains 16 residues. Germline V gene lookup returns CDR1 KGHSH and CDR2 LQKENI. Trimming left V 6 bases short and J 4 bases short, with 19 bases between. In DNA, the CDR3 is TGTGCCAGCTCCCCGGGGGAGGTTGGGGCAAATCAGCCCCAGCATTTT. This codes for CASSPGEVGANQPQHF.

V gene TRBV7-6 combines with J gene TRBJ1-4; D is undetermined. The V end was cut by 4 bases, the J end by 5 bases, with 23 bases between. This CDR3 spans 18 amino acids. The germline CDR1 and CDR2 sequences are SGHVS and FNYEAQ. The CDR3 sequence is CASSSRPRAATSNEKLFF. In nucleotides, the CDR3 is TGTGCCAGCAGCTCGCGACCGCGGGCTGCAACCTCGAATGAAAAACTGTTTTTT.

V usage is TRBV28 and J usage is TRBJ2-1; D gene uncertain. The CDR3 contains 12 residues. The V gene lost 6 bases and the J gene lost 9 bases, with 12 bases spanning the gap. Per the germline V gene, CDR1 is MDHEN and CDR2 is SYDVKM. The chain's CDR3 is CASSPLSGEQFF. In nucleotides, the CDR3 is TGTGCCAGCAGCCCCCTCTCGGGTGAGCAGTTCTTC. The full variable domain, with the rest looked up from reference TRBV28 and TRBJ2-1, is DVKVTQSSRYLVKRTGEKVFLECVQDMDHENMFWYRQDPGLGLRLIYFSYDVKMKEKGDIPEGYSVSREKKERFSLILESASTNQTSMYLCASSPLSGEQFFGPGTRLTVL.

This sequence joins TRBV30 and TRBJ2-1, with TRBD2 matching 7 bases. With 0 bases clipped from V and 6 bases from J, the junction kept 11 bases outside the gene matches. There are 16 residues in the CDR3. Germline loops: CDR1 GTSNPN, CDR2 SVGIG (reference sequence). In nucleotides, the CDR3 is TGTGCCTGGAGTGTACTAGGGCTAGCGGATCTCAATGAGCAGTTCTTC. Translation: CAWSVLGLADLNEQFF.

The chain couples TRBV11-3 to TRBJ1-3, with TRBD1 as a possible D gene (5 bases). From germline, CDR1 is SGHNT and CDR2 YENEEA. V lost 2 bases and J 2 bases, leaving 7 bases between the germline ends. The CDR3 contains 14 residues. The CDR3 coding sequence is TGTGCCAGCAGCTTACAGGGAACTGGAAACACCATATATTTT. It codes for CASSLQGTGNTIYF.

This clone was observed a handful of times. The rearrangement links TRBV6-5 to TRBJ1-1; D is unclear. CDR1 is MNHEY and CDR2 is SVGAGI in the germline V gene. Trimming removed 6 bases from V and 8 bases from J, with 16 bases in between. The CDR3 length is 13 residues. The CDR3, as DNA: TGTGCCAGCAGCACCCACCTAAGATCGGAAGCTTTCTTT. It is translated as CASSTHLRSEAFF.

J is TRBJ1-5 and V is TRBV6-5; unclear D gene. The V and J ends lost 4 bases and 3 bases respectively, with 10 bases between them. CDR3 length: 14 amino acids. Germline CDR1 MNHEY, CDR2 SVGAGI. CDR3 in DNA: TGTGCCAGCAGTTTGTCGCCCTACAATCAGCCCCAGCATTTT. This encodes CASSLSPYNQPQHF.

The chain recombines TRBV4-2 with TRBJ2-6; TRBD1 is a possible D gene (5 bases). The CDR3 has 17 residues. Trimming cost V 4 bases and J 1 base, with 14 bases left between them. Germline values: CDR1 LGHNA, CDR2 YNFKEQ. The CDR3 protein is CASSLTRRQSGANVLTF. DNA for the CDR3: TGTGCCAGCAGCCTTACGAGAAGACAGTCTGGGGCCAACGTCCTGACTTTC.

In this sample, this clone turned up once. CDR3 nucleotide sequence: TGTGCCAGCAGCTTGGGCTTGCGGGGGACCACAGATACGCAGTATTTT. This encodes CASSLGLRGTTDTQYF. The chain uses TRBV5-5 and TRBJ2-3; 7 bases map to TRBD2. Germline V gene lookup returns CDR1 SGHKS and CDR2 YYEKEE (reference sequence). There are 16 residues in the CDR3. The V segment lost 0 bases and the J segment 2 bases; nucleotides outside the gene matches: 6. Together with reference TRBV5-5 and TRBJ2-3, the CDR3 gives the full variable domain: DAGVTQSPTHLIKTRGQQVTLRCSPISGHKSVSWYQQVLGQGPQFIFQYYEKEERGRGNFPDRFSARQFPNYSSELNVNALLLGDSALYLCASSLGLRGTTDTQYFGPGTRLTVL.

The genes are TRBV19 and TRBJ2-2; tentative D call: TRBD1 (6 bases). CDR1 LNHDA and CDR2 SQIVND come from the germline V gene (reference sequence). V was cut by 3 bases and J by 6 bases, with 14 bases left in between. The CDR3 runs to 15 residues. The CDR3 region has the DNA TGTGCCAGTAGTATTAGGCAGGGGTTGTCCGGGGAGCTGTTTTTT. Translating it yields CASSIRQGLSGELFF.

J is TRBJ2-6 and V is TRBV5-1; 7 bases are a match to TRBD1. This CDR3 is 16 amino acids long. Germline loops: CDR1 SGHRS, CDR2 YFSETQ. Losses at the gene ends were 2 bases for V and 1 base for J; bases not matched to a gene: 3. For the CDR3, the DNA is TGCGCCAGCAGCTTACAGACAGGGTCTGGGGCCAACGTCCTGACTTTC. This encodes CASSLQTGSGANVLTF.

The J gene is TRBJ2-7, the V gene TRBV7-2; 7 nucleotides agree with TRBD2. The CDR3 runs to 15 residues. V dropped 5 bases and J dropped 5; count of bases not matched to a gene: 12. The germline gives CDR1 SGHTA, CDR2 FQGNSA. The chain's CDR3 is CASSPFGGSSHEQYF. CDR3 coding DNA: TGTGCCAGCAGCCCTTTTGGCGGGAGTTCCCACGAGCAGTACTTC.

This chain links TRBV5-4 with TRBJ2-7; 12 bases are shared with TRBD1. The ends lost 4 bases at V and 3 bases at J; junction bases unmatched: 8. CDR3 length equals 16 residues. The germline gives CDR1 SGHNT, CDR2 YYREEE (reference sequence). The CDR3 DNA is TGTGCCAGCAGCCCCCCCGGGACAGGGGGCTACTACGAGCAGTACTTC. The encoded protein is CASSPPGTGGYYEQYF.

This clone was seen repeatedly, ten times or more. The gene calls are TRBV7-2 and TRBJ1-2; 11 nucleotides align to TRBD1. Unmatched junction bases numbered 9, after V lost 5 bases and J lost 7 bases. CDR3 size: 15 residues. CDR1 is SGHTA, CDR2 FQGNSA, per germline. The CDR3 nucleotides are TGTGCCAGCAGCCCATTAGGACAGGGGGCAGGTGGCTACACCTTC. It yields the protein CASSPLGQGAGGYTF.

This sequence joins TRBV19 and TRBJ1-2; 8 nucleotides agree with TRBD1. Per the germline V gene, CDR1 is LNHDA and CDR2 is SQIVND (reference sequence). The V segment lost 4 bases and the J segment 8 bases; nucleotides outside the gene matches: 9. This CDR3 is built from 14 residues. The CDR3 sequence is CASSTGQGTGGYTF. DNA for the CDR3: TGTGCCAGTAGTACTGGACAGGGAACGGGCGGCTACACCTTC.

The V call is TRBV9, the J call TRBJ2-7, with a tentative D call TRBD1 (6 bases). Trimming removed 0 bases from V and 2 bases from J, with 9 bases in between. The CDR3 is made up of 14 amino acids. Germline V gives CDR1 SGDLS, CDR2 YYNGEE. Here the CDR3 reads CASSVGNRAYEQYF. The CDR3, as DNA: TGTGCCAGCAGCGTAGGTAACAGGGCCTACGAGCAGTACTTC. Together with reference TRBV9 and TRBJ2-7, the CDR3 gives the full variable domain: DSGVTQTPKHLITATGQRVTLRCSPRSGDLSVYWYQQSLDQGLQFLIQYYNGEERAKGNILERFSAQQFPDLHSELNLSSLELGDSALYFCASSVGNRAYEQYFGPGTRLTVT.

V and J are TRBV6-5 and TRBJ1-1, with 8 bases aligning to TRBD1. Germline V gives CDR1 MNHEY, CDR2 SVGAGI. The V and J ends lost 10 bases and 1 base, in that order; junction bases with no gene match: 2. The CDR3 length is 12 residues. This CDR3 reads CAIGQGNTEAFF. The CDR3 DNA sequence: TGTGCCATCGGACAGGGGAACACTGAAGCTTTCTTT.

The V call is TRBV2, the J call TRBJ1-5; D may be TRBD1 (5 bases). CDR1 and CDR2 (germline): SNHLY, FYNNEI. Trimming stripped 3 bases from V and 0 bases from J, with 6 bases between. This CDR3 is 14 amino acids long. CDR3 coding DNA: TGTGCCAGCAGTGACAGGGCTAGCAATCAGCCCCAGCATTTT. This gives the protein CASSDRASNQPQHF.

The sample holds one count of this clone. The chain has TRBV7-9 and TRBJ2-7; TRBD1 matches 8 bases. The CDR3 consists of 13 residues. V dropped 6 bases and J dropped 5; count of bases not matched to a gene: 6. Germline CDR1 is SEHNR and CDR2 is FQNEAQ (reference sequence). CDR3 in DNA: TGTGCCAGCAGACCCCAGGGGGCTCACGAGCAGTACTTC. This encodes CASRPQGAHEQYF.

The chain carries TRBV9 and TRBJ2-3; TRBD2 matches at 10 bases. Per the germline V gene, CDR1 is SGDLS and CDR2 is YYNGEE. Trimming cost V 2 bases and J 2 bases; bases outside gene matches: 2. This CDR3 contains 15 residues. As DNA, the CDR3 is TGTGCCAGCAGCGTTAGCGGGAGGTTCACAGATACGCAGTATTTT. Its translation is CASSVSGRFTDTQYF.

The chain is built from TRBV3-1 (or the pseudogene TRBV3-2) and TRBJ2-2, with a weak D call TRBD2 (5 bases). V was pared by 1 base and J by 3 bases, with 9 bases between. This CDR3 comprises 15 residues. Germline CDR1 is LGHDT and CDR2 is YNNKEL (reference sequence). The CDR3 region has the DNA TGTGCCAGCAGCCAAGTATTGAGGGACACCGGGGAGCTGTTTTTT. Translated: CASSQVLRDTGELFF.

The chain carries TRBV5-4 and TRBJ2-7, with 11 bases that match TRBD2. The CDR3 length is 16 residues. Germline CDR1 is SGHNT and CDR2 is YYREEE (reference sequence). V trimming: 3 bases; J trimming: 5 bases; junction bases outside the gene matches: 10. The CDR3 region is CASSSSIAGGPNEQYF. As DNA, the CDR3 is TGTGCCAGCAGCTCTTCTATAGCGGGAGGGCCGAACGAGCAGTACTTC.

V is TRBV7-8 and J is TRBJ2-1, with 10 bases matching TRBD2. Germline CDR1 and CDR2: SGHVS and FQNEAQ. Trimming removed 5 bases from V and 4 bases from J; junction bases left unmatched: 8. This CDR3 has 16 amino acids. Here the CDR3 reads CASSAPTSGQYNEQFF. The CDR3 DNA reads as TGTGCCAGCAGCGCTCCGACTAGCGGGCAGTACAATGAGCAGTTCTTC.

J is TRBJ2-7 and V is TRBV28; 11 nucleotides align to TRBD2. CDR1 MDHEN and CDR2 SYDVKM come from the germline V gene. This CDR3 has 14 amino acids. V shed 6 bases and J 6 bases; nucleotides not matched to a gene: 7. DNA of the CDR3: TGTGCCAGCAGAACCGGGACTAGCGGATTCGAGCAGTACTTC. Its protein product is CASRTGTSGFEQYF.

In this sample, this clone turned up once. V usage is TRBV27 and J usage is TRBJ1-1; 7 bases match TRBD1. The CDR3 is 14 amino acids. The ends lost 5 bases at V and 4 bases at J; junction bases unmatched: 7. The germline V gene encodes CDR1 MNHEY and CDR2 SMNVEV (reference sequence). The CDR3 sequence: CASSPRDRATEAFF. As DNA, the CDR3 is TGTGCCAGCAGTCCCCGCGACAGGGCCACTGAAGCTTTCTTT.

This chain joins TRBV19 and TRBJ2-3; 8 bases are shared with TRBD1. V was clipped by 3 bases and J by 6 bases; unmatched bases: 8. This CDR3 is built from 15 residues. Germline lookup yields CDR1 LNHDA and CDR2 SQIVND (reference sequence). The DNA for the CDR3 is TGTGCCAGTAGTATGAGTCAGGGGGCTGTGGATACGCAGTATTTT. Translation: CASSMSQGAVDTQYF.

This clone was recorded only once. V and J are TRBV7-9 and TRBJ2-1; 7 positions agree with TRBD2. V shed 5 bases, J shed 0 bases, and the junction held 4 bases outside the gene matches. Germline lookup yields CDR1 SEHNR and CDR2 FQNEAQ (reference sequence). The CDR3 is 15 residues long. The CDR3 sequence is CASSPRGSSYNEQFF. CDR3 sequence (DNA): TGTGCCAGCAGCCCGCGGGGGAGCTCCTACAATGAGCAGTTCTTC. The whole variable domain, remainder taken from reference TRBV7-9 and TRBJ2-1, is DTGVSQNPRHKITKRGQNVTFRCDPISEHNRLYWYRQTLGQGPEFLTYFQNEAQLEKSRLLSDRFSAERPKGSFSTLEIQRTEQGDSAMYLCASSPRGSSYNEQFFGPGTRLTVL.

The chain combines TRBV5-1 with TRBJ2-5; 11 nucleotides align to TRBD1. Germline-derived CDR1 and CDR2 are SGHRS and YFSETQ. J lost 3 bases, V lost 4 bases, and 5 bases had no gene match. There are 15 residues in the CDR3. Here the CDR3 reads CASSLGQGAEETQYF. CDR3 nucleotides: TGCGCCAGCAGCCTCGGACAGGGGGCGGAAGAGACCCAGTACTTC.

The rearrangement links TRBV12-3 or TRBV12-4 to TRBJ2-1; D is uncertain. V gave up 1 base and J gave up 7 bases, with 8 bases separating them. The length of the CDR3 is 13 residues. CDR3 in DNA: TGTGCCAGCAGTTTAGGACTCATGAATGAGCAGTTCTTC. Protein product: CASSLGLMNEQFF.

Only a few counts were recorded for this clone. This chain uses TRBV5-6 with TRBJ2-2; possibly TRBD1 for D (6 bases). V was clipped by 2 bases and J by 0 bases, with 11 bases between them. Germline values: CDR1 SGHDT, CDR2 YYEEEE. The CDR3 has 16 amino acids. The CDR3 sequence: CASSFFRGSNTGELFF. The CDR3 nucleotides read TGTGCCAGCAGCTTCTTCAGGGGTTCGAACACCGGGGAGCTGTTTTTT. The full variable domain, rest sourced from reference TRBV5-6 and TRBJ2-2, is DAGVTQSPTHLIKTRGQQVTLRCSPKSGHDTVSWYQQALGQGPQFIFQYYEEEERQRGNFPDRFSGHQFPNYSSELNVNALLLGDSALYLCASSFFRGSNTGELFFGEGSRLTVL.